This T cell receptor beta chain was recorded in a study of kidney transplant recipient with SARS-CoV-2 infection. Germline CDR1 reads SEHNR; CDR2 reads FQNEAQ (reference sequence). V was clipped by 5 bases and J by 9 bases, with 19 bases between them. This CDR3 comprises 14 residues. This clonotype has a handful of counts. TCRdb itself ran the reads through MiXCR, one entry per CDR3 protein. The sample consists of under 300,000 distinct CDR3 sequences, 29% of them appearing once. V usage is TRBV7-9 and J usage is TRBJ2-5; possibly TRBD1 or TRBD2 for D (5 bases each). This specimen was a blood sample, taken at baseline and on approximately day 120 from a kidney transplant recipient. This TCR was sampled from a male patient aged 25-45 years who had COVID-19 and was a kidney transplant recipient. Some T cells may arise from the graft donor. CDR3 sequence (DNA): TGTGCCAGCAGCCGGGGACCGCCGCTTGGGGCCCAGTACTTC. It encodes CASSRGPPLGAQYF.